This T cell receptor (beta chain) was sequenced in a study of cytotoxic CD8 clonotypes in ibrutinib-treated CLL. Method: immunoSEQ multiplex PCR; TCRdb's copy keeps in-frame clones and lacks some. The sample records under 150,000 clones, 80% being singletons. CDR3 size: 15 residues. Germline assignment: CDR1 SEHNR and CDR2 FQNEAQ (reference sequence). The V segment lost 7 bases and the J segment 1 base; nucleotides outside the gene matches: 8. The study, taken as a whole, reports: Baseline clonality was higher than in age-matched healthy donors and moved in step with circulating CD8+ T-cell counts.

Regarding this clone: What it recognizes is unknown.

This TCR derives from a human donor with chronic lymphocytic leukemia. This chain joins TRBV7-9 and TRBJ2-7, with TRBD1 matching 9 bases. The sample here was PBMCs, taken after 36 months of ibrutinib treatment. CDR3 residues: CASIGGDRDSYEQYF. As DNA, the CDR3 is TGTGCCAGCATAGGAGGGGACAGGGATTCCTACGAGCAGTACTTC.